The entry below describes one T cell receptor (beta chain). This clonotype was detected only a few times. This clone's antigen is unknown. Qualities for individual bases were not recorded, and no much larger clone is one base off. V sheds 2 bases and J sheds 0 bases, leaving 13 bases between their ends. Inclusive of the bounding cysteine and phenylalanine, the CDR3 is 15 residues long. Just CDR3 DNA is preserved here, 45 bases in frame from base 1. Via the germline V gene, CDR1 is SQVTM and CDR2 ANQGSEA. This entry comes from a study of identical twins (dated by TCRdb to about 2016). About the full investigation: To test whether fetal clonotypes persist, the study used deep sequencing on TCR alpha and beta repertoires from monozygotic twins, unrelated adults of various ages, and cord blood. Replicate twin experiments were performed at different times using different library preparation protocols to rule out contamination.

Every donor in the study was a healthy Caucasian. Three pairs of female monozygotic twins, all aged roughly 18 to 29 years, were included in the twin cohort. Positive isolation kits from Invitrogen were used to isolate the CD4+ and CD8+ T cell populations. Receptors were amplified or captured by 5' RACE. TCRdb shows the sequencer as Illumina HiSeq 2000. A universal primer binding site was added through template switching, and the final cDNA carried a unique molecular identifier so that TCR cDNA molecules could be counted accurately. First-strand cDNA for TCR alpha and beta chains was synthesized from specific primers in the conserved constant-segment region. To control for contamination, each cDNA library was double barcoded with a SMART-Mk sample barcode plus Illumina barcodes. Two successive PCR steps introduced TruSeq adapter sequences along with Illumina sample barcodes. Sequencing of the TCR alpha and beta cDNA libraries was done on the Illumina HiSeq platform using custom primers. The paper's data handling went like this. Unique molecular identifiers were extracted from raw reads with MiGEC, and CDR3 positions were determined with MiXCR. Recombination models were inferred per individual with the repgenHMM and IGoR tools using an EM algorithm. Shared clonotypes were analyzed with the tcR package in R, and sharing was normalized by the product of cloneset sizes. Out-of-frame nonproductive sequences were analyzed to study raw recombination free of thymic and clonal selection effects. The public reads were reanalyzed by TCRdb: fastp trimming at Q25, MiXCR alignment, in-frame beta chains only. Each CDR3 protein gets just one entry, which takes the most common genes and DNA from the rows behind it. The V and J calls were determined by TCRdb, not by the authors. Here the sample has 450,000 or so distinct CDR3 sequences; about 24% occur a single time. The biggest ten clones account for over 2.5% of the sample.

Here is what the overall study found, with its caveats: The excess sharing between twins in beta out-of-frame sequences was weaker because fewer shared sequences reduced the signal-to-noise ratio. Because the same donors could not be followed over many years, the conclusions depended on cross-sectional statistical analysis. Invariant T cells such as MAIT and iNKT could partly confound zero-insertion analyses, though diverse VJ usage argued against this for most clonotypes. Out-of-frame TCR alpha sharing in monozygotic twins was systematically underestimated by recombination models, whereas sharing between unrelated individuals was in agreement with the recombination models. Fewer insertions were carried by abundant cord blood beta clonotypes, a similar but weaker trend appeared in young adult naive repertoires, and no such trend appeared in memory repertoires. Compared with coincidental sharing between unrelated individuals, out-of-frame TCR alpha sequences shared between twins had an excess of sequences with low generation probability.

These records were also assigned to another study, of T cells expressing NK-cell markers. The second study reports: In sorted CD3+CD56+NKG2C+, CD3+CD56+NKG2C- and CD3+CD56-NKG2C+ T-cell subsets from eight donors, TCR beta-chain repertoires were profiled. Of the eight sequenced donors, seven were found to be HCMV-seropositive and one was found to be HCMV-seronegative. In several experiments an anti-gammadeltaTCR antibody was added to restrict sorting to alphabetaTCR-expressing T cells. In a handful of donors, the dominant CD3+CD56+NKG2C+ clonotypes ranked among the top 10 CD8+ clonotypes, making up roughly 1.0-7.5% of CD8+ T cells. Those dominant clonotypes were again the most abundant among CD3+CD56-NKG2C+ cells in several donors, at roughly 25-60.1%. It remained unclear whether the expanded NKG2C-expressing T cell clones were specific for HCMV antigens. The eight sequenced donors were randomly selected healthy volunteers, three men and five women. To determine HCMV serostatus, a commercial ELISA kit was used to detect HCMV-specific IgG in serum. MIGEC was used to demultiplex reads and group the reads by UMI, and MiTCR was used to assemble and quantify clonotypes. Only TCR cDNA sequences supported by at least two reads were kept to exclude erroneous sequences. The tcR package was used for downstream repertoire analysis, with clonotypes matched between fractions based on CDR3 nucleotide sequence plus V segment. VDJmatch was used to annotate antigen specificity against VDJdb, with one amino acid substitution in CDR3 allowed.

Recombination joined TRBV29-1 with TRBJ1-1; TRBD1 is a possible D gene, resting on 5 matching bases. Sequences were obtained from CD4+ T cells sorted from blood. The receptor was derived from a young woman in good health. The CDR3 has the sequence CSVESTGRMNTEAFF. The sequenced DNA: TGCAGCGTTGAAAGCACGGGACGGATGAACACTGAAGCTTTCTTT. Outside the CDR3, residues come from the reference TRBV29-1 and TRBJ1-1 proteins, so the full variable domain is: SAVISQKPSRDICQRGTSLTIQCQVDSQVTMMFWYRQQPGQSLTLIATANQGSEATYESGFVIDKFPISRPNLTFSTLTVSNMSPEDSSIYLCSVESTGRMNTEAFFGQGTRLTVV.